The 23 T cell receptor beta chains listed next were all sequenced from one sample in a study of blood T cell repertoires in COVID-19. Using immunoSEQ multiplex PCR, the repertoire was profiled, and TCRdb retains in-frame clones only, with some absent. The repertoire has 90,000 to 100,000 clones, more than 70% of them found once; the top ten carry around a quarter. The sequencing sample was made of peripheral blood. The receptors were sampled from a man in his sixties or seventies with acute or convalescent COVID-19.

This chain links TRBV19 with TRBJ1-2; TRBD1 aligns across 10 bases. This CDR3 is built from 15 residues. Trimming took 5 bases from V and 2 from J; bases not matched to a gene: 5. Germline V gives CDR1 LNHDA, CDR2 SQIVND (reference sequence). The CDR3 loop reads CASSPRTGGNYGYTF. The CDR3, as DNA: TGTGCCAGTAGTCCCCGGACAGGGGGGAACTATGGCTACACCTTC.

A note on this clone: The same CDR3 can be traced to other DNA sequences in this sample. The chain is built from TRBV9 and TRBJ1-5, with 9 bases identical to TRBD1. The V gene end was trimmed by 0 bases and the J gene end by 8 bases; junction bases not matched to a gene: 6. CDR1 and CDR2 from the germline V gene are SGDLS and YYNGEE. The CDR3 length is 15 residues. The CDR3 protein is CASSVGGQGREPQHF. In nucleotides, the CDR3 is TGTGCCAGCAGCGTAGGAGGACAGGGGAGGGAGCCCCAGCATTTT.

The rearrangement joins TRBV4-2 to TRBJ1-1, with D possibly matching TRBD1 (6 bases). Trimming took 0 bases from V and 6 from J, leaving 17 bases between them. Germline V CDR1 and CDR2: LGHNA, YNFKEQ. The CDR3 spans 16 residues. The CDR3 reads CASSQEDSMRYAEAFF. The CDR3 coding sequence is TGTGCCAGCAGCCAAGAGGACAGCATGCGGTACGCTGAAGCTTTCTTT.

V and J are TRBV19 and TRBJ2-6; 8 bases agree with TRBD2. Germline V gives CDR1 LNHDA, CDR2 SQIVND (reference sequence). The CDR3 extends over 16 amino acids. The V gene end was trimmed by 10 bases and the J gene end by 4 bases; junction bases not matched to a gene: 12. The CDR3 region is CATVSGLASGANVLTF. CDR3 DNA sequence: TGTGCCACGGTGTCTGGACTAGCCTCCGGGGCCAACGTCCTGACTTTC.

The chain links TRBV15 to TRBJ1-6, with D uncertain. Germline V CDR1 and CDR2: LNHNV, YYDKDF (reference sequence). This CDR3 comprises 17 residues. Trimming took off 0 bases at V and 7 bases at J, with 16 bases between the two ends. CDR3 nucleotide sequence: TGTGCCACCAGCAGAGATGTGGGAAAAACTAGAAATTCACCCCTCCACTTT. Translation gives CATSRDVGKTRNSPLHF.

The CDR3 sequence is CASSIDRTLPAGYTF. The DNA for the CDR3 is TGTGCCAGTAGTATCGACAGGACCTTGCCGGCTGGCTACACCTTC. The chain employs TRBV19 and TRBJ1-2, with D tentatively TRBD1 (6 bases). Trimming removed 3 bases at V and 7 bases at J, with 18 bases between. Germline V gene lookup returns CDR1 LNHDA and CDR2 SQIVND (reference sequence). This CDR3 contains 15 residues.

This clone was detected only once. The chain uses TRBV5-4 and TRBJ2-5; 8 nucleotides align to TRBD1. CDR3 size: 15 residues. The junction had 6 bases not matched to a gene; V was cut back by 0 bases and J by 5 bases. Germline V CDR1 and CDR2: SGHNT, YYREEE (reference sequence). The CDR3 spells CASSLASTGGETQYF. The CDR3 coding sequence is TGTGCCAGCAGCTTGGCCTCCACAGGGGGGGAGACCCAGTACTTC.

This clone was counted a few times. This chain connects TRBV6-1 to TRBJ2-5; D is unresolved. The V end lost 0 bases, the J end lost 4 bases, and 9 bases lay between the germline ends. The germline gives CDR1 MNHNS, CDR2 SASEGT. The CDR3 has 14 amino acids. In nucleotides, the CDR3 is TGTGCCAGCAGTGAAGCGCGACCAGGAGAGACCCAGTACTTC. Protein product: CASSEARPGETQYF.

The V call is TRBV21-1, the J call TRBJ2-5; TRBD2 was called by the table and not checked on the DNA. TRBV21-1 is a pseudogene locus. This CDR3 region has 16 residues. The DNA for the CDR3 is TGTGCCAGCAGTTTTAGGATCAGCGGGAGGCAAGAGACCCAGTACTTC. This translates into CASSFRISGRQETQYF.

J is TRBJ2-3 and V is TRBV11-3; D ambiguous. Between the trimmed V and J ends, which lost 4 bases and 6 bases, there was a span of 8 bases. CDR1 SGHNT and CDR2 YENEEA come from the germline V gene. The CDR3 runs to 12 residues. The CDR3 DNA follows: TGTGCCAGCAGCTCGTTCGGGGATACGCAGTATTTT. Protein product: CASSSFGDTQYF.

This chain connects TRBV19 to TRBJ2-1; TRBD1 aligns across 7 bases. Germline V gene sequence: CDR1 LNHDA, CDR2 SQIVND (reference sequence). This CDR3 spans 14 amino acids. V shed 6 bases and J 2 bases; nucleotides not matched to a gene: 4. CDR3 region: CASRSGTAYNEQFF. For the CDR3, the DNA is TGTGCCAGTAGATCCGGGACAGCCTACAATGAGCAGTTCTTC.

V is TRBV11-2 and J is TRBJ2-5, with TRBD2 matching over 10 bases. Germline V gene data show CDR1 as SGHAT and CDR2 as FQNNGV. Germline trimming cut 5 bases from V and 0 bases from J; bases unmatched to any gene: 9. The length of the CDR3 is 17 residues. The CDR3 nucleotides read TGTGCCAGCAGCCAAAGCGGGAGGGCCGGGTACCAAGAGACCCAGTACTTC. Its protein is CASSQSGRAGYQETQYF.

The J gene is TRBJ1-6, the V gene TRBV6-4; D is undetermined. Trimming took 3 bases from V and 8 from J, leaving 8 bases between them. This CDR3 is built from 13 residues. In germline, CDR1 is MRHNA, CDR2 SNTAGT. CDR3 residues: CASSETRDSPLHF. Here the CDR3 DNA reads TGTGCCAGCAGTGAGACTCGGGATTCACCCCTCCACTTT.

The chain couples TRBV24-1 to TRBJ2-7; 10 nucleotides align to TRBD1. Germline assignment: CDR1 KGHDR and CDR2 SFDVKD. Trimming at V came to 4 bases and at J to 0 bases, leaving 5 bases not matched to a gene. The CDR3 extends over 16 amino acids. Written as DNA, the CDR3 is TGTGCCACCAGTGAATCTAGACAGGGGGCCTCCTACGAGCAGTACTTC. It translates to CATSESRQGASYEQYF.

The chain is built from TRBV3-1 (or the pseudogene TRBV3-2) and TRBJ1-1; a possible D gene is TRBD1 (5 bases). Trimming cost V 3 bases and J 5 bases, with 10 bases left between them. Germline CDR1 is LGHDT and CDR2 is YNNKEL (reference sequence). The CDR3 has 13 amino acids. CDR3 nucleotide sequence: TGTGCCAGCAGCCAGGGGCGAAATACTGAAGCTTTCTTT. Residues: CASSQGRNTEAFF.

The J gene is TRBJ2-2, the V gene TRBV19; 13 bases match TRBD2. Losses at the gene ends were 4 bases for V and 2 bases for J; bases not matched to a gene: 1. The CDR3 spans 16 residues. Germline CDR1 is LNHDA and CDR2 is SQIVND (reference sequence). This CDR3 reads CASSTGLAGNTGELFF. DNA for the CDR3: TGTGCCAGTAGTACGGGACTAGCGGGAAACACCGGGGAGCTGTTTTTT.

The V and J genes are TRBV13 and TRBJ2-7; D may be TRBD2 (5 bases). The CDR3 length is 18 residues. V lost 1 base and J 0 bases, leaving 19 bases between the germline ends. Germline CDR1 is PRHDT and CDR2 is FYEKMQ (reference sequence). CDR3 residues: CASSLVGRGFSASYEQYF. The DNA for the CDR3 is TGTGCCAGCAGCTTAGTGGGGAGAGGGTTCTCTGCCTCCTACGAGCAGTACTTC.

This chain joins TRBV12-5 and TRBJ2-1, with TRBD2 identical over 10 bases. Germline-derived CDR1 and CDR2 are LGHNT and FRNRAP. The V segment lost 1 base and the J segment 0 bases; nucleotides outside the gene matches: 6. CDR3 size: 18 residues. For the CDR3, the DNA is TGTGCTAGTGGTTTGGGTCTTGCTAGCGGGAGCTCCTACAATGAGCAGTTCTTC. This encodes CASGLGLASGSSYNEQFF.

This clone was seen a few times. The chain couples TRBV5-5 to TRBJ1-2, with 8 bases identical to TRBD1. With 5 bases clipped from V and 2 bases from J, the junction kept 5 bases outside the gene matches. The CDR3 spans 14 residues. The germline CDR1 and CDR2 sequences are SGHKS and YYEKEE (reference sequence). DNA of the CDR3: TGTGCCAGCAGTCCACAGGGGGGCAACTATGGCTACACCTTC. Encoded protein: CASSPQGGNYGYTF.

V is TRBV28 and J is TRBJ2-7, with TRBD1 identical over 11 bases. The germline V gene has CDR1 MDHEN and CDR2 SYDVKM. This CDR3 is 16 amino acids long. The V and J ends lost 6 bases and 3 bases, in that order; junction bases with no gene match: 10. CDR3 DNA: TGTGCCAGCAGCCCTGCCCCGGGACAGGGGGGCTACGAGCAGTACTTC. Translated, it gives CASSPAPGQGGYEQYF.

The chain links TRBV5-1 to TRBJ1-1; D ambiguous. Germline V CDR1 and CDR2: SGHRS, YFSETQ. Deletions cut 1 base from V and 4 bases from J, with 11 bases between. The CDR3 extends over 14 amino acids. The CDR3 loop is CASSLTTDSTEAFF. For the CDR3, the DNA is TGCGCCAGCAGCTTGACTACGGATTCCACTGAAGCTTTCTTT.

CDR3 nucleotide sequence: TGTGCCAGCAGCCAAGAGACGGGGTGGAGCAATCAGCCCCAGCATTTT. Amino acids: CASSQETGWSNQPQHF. This chain links TRBV4-2 with TRBJ1-5, with D uncertain. Germline V lookup: CDR1 LGHNA, CDR2 YNFKEQ. The V gene lost 0 bases and the J gene lost 1 base, with 10 bases spanning the gap. The CDR3 covers 16 residues.

The CDR3 loop reads CASRLTSGYAYEQYF. DNA of the CDR3: TGTGCCAGCAGACTGACTAGCGGGTACGCCTACGAGCAGTACTTC. The chain combines TRBV6-5 with TRBJ2-7; 10 nucleotides match TRBD2. Germline V lookup: CDR1 MNHEY, CDR2 SVGAGI. Trimming at V came to 6 bases and at J to 2 bases, leaving 7 bases not matched to a gene. This CDR3 is built from 15 residues.